One sample yielded the 30 T cell receptor beta chains listed below, sequenced in a study of chemoradiotherapy in HPV16-positive cancers. Using immunoSEQ multiplex PCR, the repertoire was profiled, and TCRdb retains in-frame clones only, with some absent. The table shows thousands of clones, with around 90% occurring only once. The sequencing here drew on tumor tissue, taken from a patient who underwent chemoradiotherapy. These receptors all come from a human donor with HPV-associated anogenital cancer.

The chain links TRBV5-1 to TRBJ2-6; D call uncertain. CDR3 size: 11 residues. In germline, CDR1 is SGHRS, CDR2 YFSETQ. The V gene lost 6 bases and the J gene lost 7 bases, with 5 bases spanning the gap. CDR3 in amino acids: CASTDANVLTF. The CDR3, as DNA: TGCGCCAGCACCGATGCCAACGTCCTGACTTTC.

This clone was recorded only once. The rearrangement links TRBV6-5 to TRBJ1-1, with a possible D match to TRBD1 (5 bases). This CDR3 comprises 13 residues. Trimming cost V 3 bases and J 6 bases, with 11 bases left between them. Germline V gives CDR1 MNHEY, CDR2 SVGAGI. CDR3 coding DNA: TGTGCCAGCAGTTATCGGGGGTCGGCTGAAGCTTTCTTT. It translates to CASSYRGSAEAFF.

V and J are TRBV15 and TRBJ2-2, with 8 bases matching TRBD2. Germline loops: CDR1 LNHNV, CDR2 YYDKDF (reference sequence). Trimming cost V 5 bases and J 5 bases; bases outside gene matches: 10. This CDR3 comprises 16 residues. The DNA for the CDR3 is TGTGCCACCAGCGCCCGACTAGCGCTTGGTACCGGGGAGCTGTTTTTT. This translates into CATSARLALGTGELFF.

The chain joins TRBV30 to TRBJ2-5; D unclear. This CDR3 has 11 amino acids. Germline V gene sequence: CDR1 GTSNPN, CDR2 SVGIG (reference sequence). The germline V and J ends were trimmed by 5 bases and 5 bases, with 9 bases remaining between them. CDR3 coding DNA: TGTGCCTGGGGCCTAGGGGAGACCCAGTACTTC. It is translated as CAWGLGETQYF. The whole variable domain, filled in from reference TRBV30 and TRBJ2-5, reads SQTIHQWPATLVQPVGSPLSLECTVEGTSNPNLYWYRQAAGRGLQLLFYSVGIGQISSEVPQNLSASRPQDRQFILSSKKLLLSDSGFYLCAWGLGETQYFGPGTRLLVL.

This rearrangement joins TRBV15 to TRBJ2-2; D not certain. The ends were cut back, 5 bases at V and 7 bases at J, with 11 bases in the middle. The CDR3 sequence is 13 residues long. The germline V gene has CDR1 LNHNV and CDR2 YYDKDF (reference sequence). The CDR3, as DNA: TGTGCCACCAGCGTCCGCCCGTACGGGGAGCTGTTTTTT. Translated, it gives CATSVRPYGELFF.

The chain uses TRBV27 and TRBJ2-5, with 11 bases identical to TRBD2. Germline CDR1 and CDR2: MNHEY and SMNVEV (reference sequence). The CDR3 runs to 16 residues. This CDR3 is CASSGGVLLSRETQYF. CDR3 DNA sequence: TGTGCGAGTAGCGGGGGGGTGCTCCTCAGTCGGGAGACCCAGTACTTC.

The gene calls are TRBV14 and TRBJ2-7; D unclear. CDR1 and CDR2 (germline): SGHDN, FVKESK. The length of the CDR3 is 16 residues. Between the trimmed V and J ends, which lost 0 bases and 5 bases, there was a span of 17 bases. CDR3 sequence: CASSQEGILPIDEQYF. The CDR3 DNA is TGTGCCAGCAGCCAAGAGGGAATCCTGCCTATAGACGAGCAGTACTTC.

V gene TRBV11-1 combines with J gene TRBJ2-5, with TRBD2 matching over 8 bases. This CDR3 has 16 amino acids. CDR1 and CDR2 from the germline V gene are SGHAT and FQDESV (reference sequence). After removal of 3 bases from V and 2 bases from J, the junction contained 8 bases not matched to a gene. The DNA for the CDR3 is TGTGCCAGCAGCTTCGGACTAGCAGCCTTACAAGAGACCCAGTACTTC. This sequence encodes CASSFGLAALQETQYF.

The J gene is TRBJ1-3, the V gene TRBV27; D ambiguous. The V end was cut by 6 bases, the J end by 0 bases, with 6 bases between. The CDR3 is made up of 13 amino acids. Germline CDR1 MNHEY, CDR2 SMNVEV (reference sequence). CDR3 sequence reads: CASRLSSGNTIYF. In DNA, the CDR3 is TGTGCCAGCAGGCTAAGCTCTGGAAACACCATATATTTT.

This chain links TRBV5-1 with TRBJ2-1; tentatively, D is TRBD2 (6 bases). This CDR3 contains 16 residues. V lost 5 bases, J lost 3 bases, and 18 bases lay in between. Germline V gene data show CDR1 as SGHRS and CDR2 as YFSETQ. CDR3 loop: CASRVESGAFYNEQFF. DNA of the CDR3: TGCGCCAGCAGGGTAGAGTCGGGAGCTTTCTACAATGAGCAGTTCTTC.

The chain joins TRBV10-3 to TRBJ1-4; 9 bases are shared with TRBD1. There are 16 residues in the CDR3. From germline, CDR1 is ENHRY and CDR2 SYGVKD. J was trimmed by 7 bases and V by 10 bases; bases with no gene match: 16. Written as DNA, the CDR3 is TGTGCCACCCGCACAAACAGACAGGGGGACGGTGAAAAACTGTTTTTT. Translated: CATRTNRQGDGEKLFF.

This clone has more than one count but fewer than ten. This rearrangement joins TRBV9 to TRBJ1-2; tentatively, D is TRBD1 (5 bases). The germline gives CDR1 SGDLS, CDR2 YYNGEE. Trimming left V 3 bases short and J 6 bases short, with 18 bases between. This CDR3 is built from 15 residues. CDR3 region: CASSAGATGRDGYTF. The CDR3 DNA reads TGTGCCAGCAGCGCCGGAGCTACGGGGCGGGATGGCTACACCTTC.

This clone was counted once. The rearrangement uses TRBV11-3 and TRBJ2-1; TRBD2 matches 9 bases. The CDR3 is 16 residues long. V dropped 1 base and J dropped 4; count of bases not matched to a gene: 5. Germline V CDR1 and CDR2: SGHNT, YENEEA. The CDR3 DNA reads as TGTGCCAGCAGCTTAGCCGGGGCGGGGGGGTACAATGAGCAGTTCTTC. It specifies CASSLAGAGGYNEQFF.

On this clone itself: The junction differs from germline at one of its ends, possibly a read error. The chain uses TRBV5-6 and TRBJ1-4, with D possibly TRBD1 on 5 matching bases. Germline values: CDR1 SGHDT, CDR2 YYEEEE. The CDR3 is 16 amino acids. The CDR3 nucleotides read TGTGCCAGCAGCTGGGGAAGACAGAGGGTGGGAGAAAAACTGCTTTTT. Translating gives CASSWGRQRVGEKLLF.

Regarding this clone: The same CDR3 arises from other DNA sequences in this sample as well. The chain has TRBV7-2 and TRBJ1-5; TRBD1 agrees at 7 bases. The CDR3 covers 14 residues. Germline V lookup: CDR1 SGHTA, CDR2 FQGNSA. After removal of 5 bases from V and 5 bases from J, the junction contained 6 bases not matched to a gene. CDR3 protein: CASSPRRGDQPQHF. CDR3 nucleotides: TGTGCCAGCAGCCCCCGCAGGGGGGATCAGCCCCAGCATTTT.

The rearrangement uses TRBV5-1 and TRBJ2-1; D may match TRBD1 or TRBD2 (5 bases each). The germline V gene has CDR1 SGHRS and CDR2 YFSETQ. This CDR3 has 18 residues. The V end was cut by 1 base, the J end by 4 bases, with 21 bases between. CDR3 amino acids: CASSLWGTPGGGYNEQFF. Here the CDR3 DNA reads TGCGCCAGCAGCTTGTGGGGGACCCCGGGTGGTGGGTACAATGAGCAGTTCTTC.

V is TRBV19 and J is TRBJ1-5; TRBD1 is a possible D gene (5 bases). V was pared by 8 bases and J by 7 bases, with 15 bases between. This CDR3 has 13 residues. The germline CDR1 and CDR2 sequences are LNHDA and SQIVND (reference sequence). The CDR3 sequence is CASGIGEGQPQHF. For the CDR3, the DNA is TGTGCCAGTGGAATAGGGGAGGGCCAGCCCCAGCATTTT.

This chain joins TRBV5-1 and TRBJ2-1, with 14 bases lining up with TRBD2. With V trimmed by 6 bases and J by 9 bases, 5 bases remained unmatched. Germline CDR1 and CDR2: SGHRS and YFSETQ. There are 14 residues in the CDR3. The CDR3, as DNA: TGCGCCAGCATGGGGACTAGCGGGGGCGTTGAGCAGTTCTTC. Amino acids: CASMGTSGGVEQFF.

Details on this clone: Other DNA sequences in this sample translate to the same CDR3. The J gene is TRBJ2-6, the V gene TRBV7-2; the D is unclear. V lost 1 base and J 0 bases, leaving 4 bases between the germline ends. The germline CDR1 and CDR2 sequences are SGHTA and FQGNSA. This CDR3 is built from 15 residues. CDR3 in amino acids: CASSLGLSGANVLTF. The CDR3, as DNA: TGTGCCAGCAGCTTAGGGCTCTCTGGGGCCAACGTCCTGACTTTC.

V and J are TRBV11-2 and TRBJ2-7; D gene unclear. V was clipped by 1 base and J by 6 bases, with 10 bases between them. The germline V gene has CDR1 SGHAT and CDR2 FQNNGV. This CDR3 region has 13 residues. CDR3 sequence (DNA): TGTGCCAGCAGCTTAGGTTCCGGCCTCGAGCAGTACTTC. Protein product: CASSLGSGLEQYF.

The genes are TRBV19 and TRBJ2-3; 16 bases are a match to TRBD2. The J segment lost 10 bases and the V segment lost 6 bases, leaving 4 bases of the junction unmatched. CDR1 is LNHDA and CDR2 is SQIVND in the germline V gene (reference sequence). There are 14 residues in the CDR3. The CDR3 loop reads CASSGTSGGAAQYF. CDR3 nucleotide sequence: TGTGCCAGTAGCGGGACTAGCGGGGGGGCTGCGCAGTATTTT.

As for this clone: The junction differs from germline at one of its ends, possibly a read error. The chain employs TRBV14 and TRBJ2-3; TRBD1 or TRBD2 may be the D gene (5 bases each). The CDR3 contains 13 residues. The germline CDR1 and CDR2 sequences are SGHDN and FVKESK. CDR3 coding DNA: TGTGCCAGCAGCGTAACGGGACCCTCTCCAACCGATTTT. This encodes CASSVTGPSPTDF.

This clone was detected a few times. The J gene is TRBJ2-7, the V gene TRBV5-1; a weak D match, TRBD1 (6 bases). Trimming took off 1 base at V and 5 bases at J, with 19 bases between the two ends. The CDR3 length is 16 residues. CDR1 is SGHRS, CDR2 YFSETQ, per germline. This CDR3 reads CASSLTQTGTRHEQYF. CDR3 DNA sequence: TGCGCCAGCAGCTTGACGCAAACCGGGACACGCCACGAGCAGTACTTC.

The gene calls are TRBV6-1 and TRBJ1-1; perhaps TRBD1 as D (5 bases). Deletions cut 6 bases from V and 11 bases from J, with 13 bases between. Per germline, CDR1 MNHNS and CDR2 SASEGT. The CDR3 contains 11 residues. The DNA of the CDR3 is TGTGCCAGCAGCCCGGAATGGGGGGCTTTCTTT. As protein: CASSPEWGAFF.

The gene calls are TRBV6-1 and TRBJ1-2; 8 bases line up with TRBD1. The CDR3 is 14 residues long. V lost 3 bases, J lost 8 bases, and 8 bases stayed unmatched. Germline V gene lookup returns CDR1 MNHNS and CDR2 SASEGT. The DNA for the CDR3 is TGTGCCAGCAGTGAGGGCGGACAGGGAGGAGGCTACACCTTC. Amino acids: CASSEGGQGGGYTF.

The J gene is TRBJ2-3, the V gene TRBV5-1, with a weak D call TRBD2 (5 bases). CDR1 is SGHRS and CDR2 is YFSETQ in the germline V gene. Trimming pared 1 base from V and 4 bases from J, leaving 13 bases between. The length of the CDR3 is 15 residues. CDR3 nucleotides: TGCGCCAGCAGCTTGACCAGCGGTGACTCAGATACGCAGTATTTT. Translation gives CASSLTSGDSDTQYF.

The rearrangement links TRBV29-1 to TRBJ1-1; no reliable D call. CDR1 and CDR2 from the germline V gene are SQVTM and ANQGSEA. This CDR3 spans 13 amino acids. V shed 4 bases and J shed 1 base, with 10 bases lying between them. CDR3 sequence: CSVVEQWNTEAFF. The CDR3 DNA sequence: TGCAGCGTTGTAGAACAGTGGAACACTGAAGCTTTCTTT.

V and J are TRBV7-2 and TRBJ1-5; TRBD1 matches at 8 bases. The CDR3 runs to 15 residues. J was trimmed by 6 bases and V by 5 bases; bases with no gene match: 9. Germline CDR1 SGHTA, CDR2 FQGNSA. Here the CDR3 reads CASSEQGARGQPQHF. The CDR3 bases are TGTGCCAGCAGCGAGCAGGGGGCGCGGGGTCAGCCCCAGCATTTT. Filled out from reference TRBV7-2 and TRBJ1-5, the complete variable domain reads GAGVSQSPSNKVTEKGKDVELRCDPISGHTALYWYRQSLGQGLEFLIYFQGNSAPDKSGLPSDRFSAERTGGSVSTLTIQRTQQEDSAVYLCASSEQGARGQPQHFGDGTRLSIL.

V gene TRBV6-1 combines with J gene TRBJ1-3; D unresolved. Germline assignment: CDR1 MNHNS and CDR2 SASEGT. The CDR3 spans 14 residues. V was shortened by 1 base and J by 0 bases, with 4 bases between the two germline ends. CDR3 sequence (DNA): TGTGCCAGCAGTGAAGGGGACTCTGGAAACACCATATATTTT. Translating gives CASSEGDSGNTIYF.

The CDR3 loop reads CASRVQGKSNQPQHF. In DNA, the CDR3 is TGTGCCAGTAGGGTTCAGGGGAAAAGCAATCAGCCCCAGCATTTT. This sequence joins TRBV19 and TRBJ1-5, with a weak D call TRBD1 (6 bases). V was pared by 6 bases and J by 1 base, with 13 bases between. Looked up from germline, CDR1 is LNHDA and CDR2 is SQIVND (reference sequence). The CDR3 extends over 15 amino acids.